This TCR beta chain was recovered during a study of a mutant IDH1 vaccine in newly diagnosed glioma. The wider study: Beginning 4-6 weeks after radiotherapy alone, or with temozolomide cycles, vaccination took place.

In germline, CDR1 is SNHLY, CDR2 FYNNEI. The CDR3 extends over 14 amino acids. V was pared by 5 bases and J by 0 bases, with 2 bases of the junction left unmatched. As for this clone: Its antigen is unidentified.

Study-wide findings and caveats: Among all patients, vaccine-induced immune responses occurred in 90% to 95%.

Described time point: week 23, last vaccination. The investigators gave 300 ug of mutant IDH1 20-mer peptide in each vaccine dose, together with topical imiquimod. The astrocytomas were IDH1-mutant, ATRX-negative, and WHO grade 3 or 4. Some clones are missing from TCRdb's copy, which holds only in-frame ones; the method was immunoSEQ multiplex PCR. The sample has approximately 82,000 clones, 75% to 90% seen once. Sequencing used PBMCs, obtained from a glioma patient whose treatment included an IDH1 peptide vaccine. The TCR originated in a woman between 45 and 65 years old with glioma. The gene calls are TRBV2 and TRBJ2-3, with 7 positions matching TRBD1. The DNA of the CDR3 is TGTGCCAGCAGTCGACAGGGCAGCACAGATACGCAGTATTTT. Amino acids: CASSRQGSTDTQYF.